This T cell receptor (beta chain) emerged from a study of T cells after yellow fever vaccination. Study-wide findings and caveats: Post-booster reappearance was seen for most primary-vaccination clones (about 96% CD4, around 88% CD8).

MiXCR was run by TCRdb on the 5' RACE reads, yielding one entry per CDR3 protein. The sample carries about 360,000 distinct CDR3 sequences, 6.2% recorded once. V was pared by 0 bases and J by 5 bases, with 9 bases between. The germline gives CDR1 SGHRS, CDR2 YFSETQ. The CDR3 extends over 13 amino acids. A note on this clonotype: Its antigen is unknown.

The source material was PBMCs, sampled 5 days after the yellow fever booster vaccination. The V call is TRBV5-1, the J call TRBJ2-7; the D is unclear. The source is a man aged 25-45 years who received the YFV17D yellow fever vaccine. The chain's CDR3 is CASSLVGFHEQYF. CDR3 nucleotide sequence: TGCGCCAGCAGCTTGGTAGGTTTTCACGAGCAGTACTTC.